The source of this T cell receptor beta chain is a study of naive and memory T cell subsets. Amplification of ligated cDNA took four PCR rounds with SP2 and nested alpha and beta constant primers. One entry per CDR3 protein, called by TCRdb with MiXCR from the UMI-ligation and nested PCR reads. The sample holds more than 13,000 distinct CDR3 sequences, 5.2% seen once. Germline lookup yields CDR1 SGHAT and CDR2 FQNNGV. V trimming: 4 bases; J trimming: 3 bases; junction bases outside the gene matches: 9. The CDR3 spans 15 residues. As to treatment: skin biopsy from PPD injection site in Mantoux-positive individual. The library had UMIs added by 3' ligation of an oligonucleotide to TCR cDNA. This clonotype was recorded at least ten times.

The rearrangement uses TRBV11-2 and TRBJ2-7; 7 bases match TRBD1. The sample was skin, taken from a tuberculin skin test site. This sequence originates from an adult in good health. The CDR3 reads CASSSTGTEYYEQYF. CDR3 in DNA: TGTGCCAGCAGCTCCACCGGGACAGAGTACTACGAGCAGTACTTC. Drawing the rest from reference TRBV11-2 and TRBJ2-7, the complete variable domain is EAGVAQSPRYKIIEKRQSVAFWCNPISGHATLYWYQQILGQGPKLLIQFQNNGVVDDSQLPKDRFSAERLKGVDSTLKIQPAKLEDSAVYLCASSSTGTEYYEQYFGPGTRLTVT.